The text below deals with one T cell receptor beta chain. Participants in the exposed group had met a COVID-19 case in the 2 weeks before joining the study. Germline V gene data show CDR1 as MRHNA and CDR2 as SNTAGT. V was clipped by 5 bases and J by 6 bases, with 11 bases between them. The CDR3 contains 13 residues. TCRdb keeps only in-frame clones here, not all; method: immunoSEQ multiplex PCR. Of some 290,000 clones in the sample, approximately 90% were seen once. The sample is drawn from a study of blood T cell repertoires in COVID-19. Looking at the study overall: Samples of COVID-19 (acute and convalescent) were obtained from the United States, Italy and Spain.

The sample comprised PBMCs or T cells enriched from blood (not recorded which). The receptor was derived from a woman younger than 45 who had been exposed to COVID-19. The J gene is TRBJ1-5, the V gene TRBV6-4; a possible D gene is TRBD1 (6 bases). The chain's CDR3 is CASSKTGTQPQHF. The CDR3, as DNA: TGTGCCAGCAGTAAAACAGGGACTCAGCCCCAGCATTTT.